The rows below give T cell receptor beta chains drawn from one sample of a study of cytomegalovirus exposure and HLA in healthy donors. This table comes from immunoSEQ multiplex PCR, and its TCRdb copy is limited to in-frame clones, with some not included. The sample carries about 65,000 clones, 78% recorded once. Input material: PBMCs. All receptors derive from a girl aged 5-17 years in good health and CMV-seropositive. Each CDR3 is given with its conserved first and last residue. The order of the fields is D gene, clone size, V gene, J gene, CDR3 DNA, CDR3 protein. D genes are given only for firm matches. Only part of the rows carry a size: once, few, many, or a class if the clone is expanded.

D: NA
size: NA
V: TRBV6-5
J: TRBJ1-3
DNA: TGTGCCAGCAGTAGGACAGTCTCTGGAAACACCATATATTTT
CDR3: CASSRTVSGNTIYF

D: NA
size: NA
V: TRBV5-1
J: TRBJ1-6
DNA: TGCGCCAGCAGCTTCTACGTTAGGGGATCACCCCTCCACTTT
CDR3: CASSFYVRGSPLHF

D: NA
size: NA
V: TRBV6-6
J: TRBJ1-2
DNA: TGTGCCAGCAGTCCGGGACAAATCTATGGCTACACCTTC
CDR3: CASSPGQIYGYTF

D: TRBD2
size: NA
V: TRBV7-9
J: TRBJ2-7
DNA: TGTGCCAGCAGCCCAGGACTAGCGGGGATCGAGCAGTACTTC
CDR3: CASSPGLAGIEQYF

D: TRBD1
size: NA
V: TRBV5-1
J: TRBJ2-7
DNA: TGCGCCAGCTCGATCTCTTCCTGGACAGGGCGCTACGAGCAGTACTTC
CDR3: CASSISSWTGRYEQYF

D: NA
size: NA
V: TRBV7-9
J: TRBJ2-7
DNA: TGTGCCAGCAGCCGGACTCTTATCTCCTACGAGCAGTACTTC
CDR3: CASSRTLISYEQYF

D: NA
size: few
V: TRBV6-5
J: TRBJ2-3
DNA: TGTGCCAGCAGTTACCGTACAGCTAGCACAGATACGCAGTATTTT
CDR3: CASSYRTASTDTQYF

D: TRBD1
size: NA
V: TRBV5-1
J: TRBJ1-2
DNA: TGCGCCAGCAGCCCTGGACAGGACTATGGCTACACCTTC
CDR3: CASSPGQDYGYTF

D: TRBD1
size: NA
V: TRBV5-1
J: TRBJ1-1
DNA: TGCGCCAGCACCACAGGGGTGGCGAACACTGAAGCTTTCTTT
CDR3: CASTTGVANTEAFF

D: NA
size: NA
V: TRBV6-5
J: TRBJ2-7
DNA: TGTGCCAGCAGTTACTACGGGGGGCGCCCCTACGAGCAGTACTTC
CDR3: CASSYYGGRPYEQYF

D: NA
size: NA
V: TRBV6-1
J: TRBJ1-1
DNA: TGTGCCAGCAGTCTCCCGCCGGGGGGAAGGGGTGAAGCTTTCTTT
CDR3: CASSLPPGGRGEAFF

D: NA
size: NA
V: TRBV20-1
J: TRBJ1-1
DNA: TGCAGTGCTACAGGGAACACTGAAGCTTTCTTT
CDR3: CSATGNTEAFF

D: TRBD1
size: NA
V: TRBV5-1
J: TRBJ1-1
DNA: TGCGCCAGCAGCGGGACGACAGGGATGAACACTGAAGCTTTCTTT
CDR3: CASSGTTGMNTEAFF

D: NA
size: NA
V: TRBV7-2
J: TRBJ1-5
DNA: TGTGCCAGCAGCTTGGAGACTGGTAGCAATCAGCCCCAGCATTTT
CDR3: CASSLETGSNQPQHF

D: TRBD2
size: NA
V: TRBV9
J: TRBJ2-2
DNA: TGTGCCAGCGGGACTAGCGGGATCGGGGGGGAGCTGTTTTTT
CDR3: CASGTSGIGGELFF

D: NA
size: NA
V: TRBV5-1
J: TRBJ2-1
DNA: TGCGCCAGCAGCTTCAGGGGCGGCAGCTCCTACAATGAGCAGTTCTTC
CDR3: CASSFRGGSSYNEQFF

D: TRBD1
size: NA
V: TRBV5-1
J: TRBJ1-5
DNA: TGCGCCAGCAGCGAAGGGACAGGCAATCAGCCCCAGCATTTT
CDR3: CASSEGTGNQPQHF

D: NA
size: once
V: TRBV6-1
J: TRBJ1-2
DNA: TGTGCCAGCAGTGATGCTCCGAGATATGGCTACACCTTC
CDR3: CASSDAPRYGYTF

D: NA
size: NA
V: TRBV9
J: TRBJ2-7
DNA: TGTGCCAGCAGCGTAGACGAAGTTAAAGCCAGGGAGCAGTACTTC
CDR3: CASSVDEVKAREQYF

D: TRBD2
size: few
V: TRBV7-9
J: TRBJ2-3
DNA: TGTGCCAGCAGCCGGAGCGGGGGAAGCACAGATACGCAGTATTTT
CDR3: CASSRSGGSTDTQYF

D: NA
size: NA
V: TRBV4-3
J: TRBJ2-3
DNA: TGCGCCAGCAGCTCGAGGGTGGGTCGCGGTTTGGATACGCAGTATTTT
CDR3: CASSSRVGRGLDTQYF

D: TRBD1
size: NA
V: TRBV10-2
J: TRBJ1-2
DNA: TGCGCCAGCAGTGGTGTGGGGACAGGGAACGGCTACACCTTC
CDR3: CASSGVGTGNGYTF

D: TRBD1
size: few
V: TRBV28
J: TRBJ2-7
DNA: TGTGCCAGCAGTAGACAGGGATCCTCCTACGAGCAGTACTTC
CDR3: CASSRQGSSYEQYF

D: NA
size: NA
V: TRBV5-8
J: TRBJ2-1
DNA: TGTGCCAGCAGAGGACTGGACGCTAATGAGCAGTTCTTC
CDR3: CASRGLDANEQFF

D: NA
size: few
V: TRBV6-1
J: TRBJ1-5
DNA: TGTGCCAGCAGTGAACGGAGTCAGCCCCAGCATTTT
CDR3: CASSERSQPQHF

D: NA
size: NA
V: TRBV2
J: TRBJ2-1
DNA: TGTGCCAGCAGTGAAGGGGCAGGTCTCTACAATGAGCAGTTCTTC
CDR3: CASSEGAGLYNEQFF

D: NA
size: NA
V: TRBV11-2
J: TRBJ1-1
DNA: TGTGCCAGCAGCTTCCGGGCCTCGAGGGAGGGCACTGAAGCTTTCTTT
CDR3: CASSFRASREGTEAFF

D: NA
size: NA
V: TRBV27
J: TRBJ2-5
DNA: TGTGCCAGCGGGCAGGGGGGAAGGGAGACCCAGTACTTC
CDR3: CASGQGGRETQYF

D: NA
size: NA
V: TRBV28
J: TRBJ2-1
DNA: TGTGCCACTAGGAGGACAGTCACCTACAATGAGCAGTTCTTC
CDR3: CATRRTVTYNEQFF

D: TRBD1
size: NA
V: TRBV6-5
J: TRBJ1-2
DNA: TGTGCCAGCAGTTACTCGACAGGGCGAGGCTACACCTTC
CDR3: CASSYSTGRGYTF

D: TRBD1
size: NA
V: TRBV11-2
J: TRBJ1-2
DNA: TGTGCCAGCAGCGCAACAGTAGGGGGCTCCACGTATGGCTACACCTTC
CDR3: CASSATVGGSTYGYTF

D: NA
size: NA
V: TRBV21-1
J: TRBJ2-4
DNA: TGTGCCAGCAGCAAAAGAGCGGGGGCATTGGCCAAAAACATTCAGTACTTC
CDR3: CASSKRAGALAKNIQYF

D: TRBD1
size: NA
V: TRBV28
J: TRBJ2-6
DNA: TGTGCCAGCAATACCGGGACAGGGGGCGCTGGGGCCAACGTCCTGACTTTC
CDR3: CASNTGTGGAGANVLTF

D: TRBD2
size: NA
V: TRBV27
J: TRBJ2-5
DNA: TGTGCCAGCAGACTAGCGGGCCTCCAGACCCAGTACTTC
CDR3: CASRLAGLQTQYF

D: TRBD1
size: NA
V: TRBV7-9
J: TRBJ1-4
DNA: TGTGCCAGCAGTAAAGACAGGGGGCGAGAAAAACTGTTTTTT
CDR3: CASSKDRGREKLFF

D: NA
size: NA
V: TRBV4-1
J: TRBJ1-5
DNA: TGCGCCAGCAGCCCTATTCCCAGGGGCAGTCAGCCCCAGCATTTT
CDR3: CASSPIPRGSQPQHF

D: TRBD2
size: NA
V: TRBV11-2
J: TRBJ2-7
DNA: TGTGCCAGCAGCTTAGACCGGGGGGGCACATTCTCCTACGAGCAGTACTTC
CDR3: CASSLDRGGTFSYEQYF

D: NA
size: NA
V: TRBV6-1
J: TRBJ1-2
DNA: TGTGCCAGCAGTATACGGGGGGGCTACACCTTC
CDR3: CASSIRGGYTF

D: NA
size: NA
V: TRBV28
J: TRBJ2-1
DNA: TGTGCCAGCACACGACTAAATGAGCAGTTCTTC
CDR3: CASTRLNEQFF

D: TRBD2
size: NA
V: TRBV7-2
J: TRBJ2-7
DNA: TGTGCCAGCAGCCCTCAGAGCGGGAGACTCTCCTACGAGCAGTACTTC
CDR3: CASSPQSGRLSYEQYF

D: NA
size: NA
V: TRBV4-1
J: TRBJ2-6
DNA: TGCGCCAGCAGCCAACAGACGGGAGTGGGAGGGGCCAACGTCCTGACTTTC
CDR3: CASSQQTGVGGANVLTF

D: NA
size: NA
V: TRBV4-1
J: TRBJ2-7
DNA: TGCGCCAGCAGCCCTTCGACAGGTTCCTACGAGCAGTACTTC
CDR3: CASSPSTGSYEQYF

D: NA
size: NA
V: TRBV10-2
J: TRBJ1-2
DNA: TGCGCCAGCAGTGAAACAGGGACCGGCTACACCTTC
CDR3: CASSETGTGYTF

D: NA
size: NA
V: TRBV7-9
J: TRBJ1-1
DNA: TGTGCCAGCAGCTTAGTATCGGGTAACACTGAAGCTTTCTTT
CDR3: CASSLVSGNTEAFF

D: NA
size: NA
V: TRBV27
J: TRBJ2-5
DNA: TGTGCCAGCAGACTGGCTGGGTCGGGGGAGACCCAGTACTTC
CDR3: CASRLAGSGETQYF

D: NA
size: NA
V: TRBV10-3
J: TRBJ1-1
DNA: TGTGCCATCAGGGCAGGCAACACTGAAGCTTTCTTT
CDR3: CAIRAGNTEAFF

D: NA
size: NA
V: TRBV27
J: TRBJ1-2
DNA: TGTGCCAGCAGTTTCAGTATAAACTATGGCTACACCTTC
CDR3: CASSFSINYGYTF

D: NA
size: NA
V: TRBV9
J: TRBJ1-3
DNA: TGTGCCAGCAGCGTAAATAGAAACACCATATATTTT
CDR3: CASSVNRNTIYF

D: TRBD1
size: NA
V: TRBV2
J: TRBJ2-7
DNA: TGTGCCAGCAGTGATGAACGGGACAGCGGCGACGAGCAGTACTTC
CDR3: CASSDERDSGDEQYF

D: TRBD1
size: NA
V: TRBV2
J: TRBJ1-4
DNA: TGTGCCAGCGGGGGACAGGACAATGAAAAACTGTTTTTT
CDR3: CASGGQDNEKLFF